This T cell receptor beta chain is drawn from a study of beta chain features in type 1 diabetes. Findings and limits, study-wide: Type 1 diabetes patients had VDJ junctions that carried fewer insertions and more deletions. Among patients with Type 1 diabetes, TCRB CDR3s were moderately but significantly shorter in every one of the four CD4+ subsets.

The authors reverse transcribed all of the isolated RNA, so sequencing captured expressed TCRB transcripts. Produced via immunoSEQ multiplex PCR; TCRdb's table is partial and in-frame only. The data show roughly 700,000 clones, with roughly 13% seen just once and 0.02% to 0.025% held by the top ten. To note about this clone: Its antigen is unknown.

With 3 bases removed from V and 6 bases from J, the gap between germline ends came to 11 bases. From germline, CDR1 is MGHRA and CDR2 YSYEKL. The CDR3 loop spans 14 amino acids. The sequenced material came from naive CD4+ T cells from blood. The chain is built from TRBV4-1 and TRBJ1-4; D remains unclear. This receptor was obtained from a man between 18 and 29 years old with type 1 diabetes. CDR3 protein: CASSHPRTDEKLFF. CDR3 nucleotides: TGCGCCAGCAGCCATCCACGGACGGATGAAAAACTGTTTTTT.